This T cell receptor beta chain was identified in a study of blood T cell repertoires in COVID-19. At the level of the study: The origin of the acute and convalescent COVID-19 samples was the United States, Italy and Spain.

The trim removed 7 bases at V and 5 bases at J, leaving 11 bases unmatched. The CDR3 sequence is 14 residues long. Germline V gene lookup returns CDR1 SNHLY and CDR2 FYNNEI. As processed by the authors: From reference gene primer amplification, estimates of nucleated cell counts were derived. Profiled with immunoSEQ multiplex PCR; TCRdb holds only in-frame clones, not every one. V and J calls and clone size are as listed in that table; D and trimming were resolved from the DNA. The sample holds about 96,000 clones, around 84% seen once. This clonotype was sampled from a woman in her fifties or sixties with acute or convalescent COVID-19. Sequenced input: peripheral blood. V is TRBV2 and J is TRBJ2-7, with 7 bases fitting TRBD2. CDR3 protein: CASIPLVTSNEQYF. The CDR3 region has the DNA TGTGCCAGCATCCCTCTCGTGACTAGCAACGAGCAGTACTTC.